Sequencing of this T cell receptor beta chain was carried out in a study of blood T cells in healthy people across ages. The wider study: Using template switching, researchers captured about one barcoded beta molecule for each two T cells.

Samples each yielded at least 6 micrograms of total RNA. Study-level points and caveats: Donor CMV infection status was unknown, possibly confounding age-related changes in expanded clonotypes.

It was with a sample-barcoded 5' primer and a J-beta primer mix that a second PCR of roughly 7 to 12 cycles was run. Each of the cDNA molecules was tagged by a template-switch adaptor with 12 random nucleotides. In TCRdb, the 5' RACE reads were re-called with MiXCR into one record per CDR3 protein. The sample records around 1.5 million distinct CDR3 sequences, about 31% being singletons. A note on this clonotype: Its target is not known.

The CDR3 sequence is 15 residues long. Trimming left V 0 bases short and J 5 bases short, with 12 bases between. Germline values: CDR1 SGDLS, CDR2 YYNGEE. The receptor's source is a woman aged 30 to 39 in good health. The chain employs TRBV9 and TRBJ2-1; D may match TRBD1 or TRBD2 (5 bases each). The specimen sequenced was blood. In DNA form, the CDR3 reads TGTGCCAGCAGCGTAGGAGGGGACCACCACAATGAGCAGTTCTTC. Translating it yields CASSVGGDHHNEQFF.